The text below deals with one T cell receptor (beta chain). Profiled with immunoSEQ multiplex PCR; TCRdb holds only in-frame clones, not every one. Seen here are around 76,000 clones, 89% observed once, and the top ten hold approximately 9.8%. The sample belongs to a study of control samples from healthy donors and cancer patients. CDR1 is MDHEN, CDR2 SYDVKM, per germline. The CDR3 extends over 11 amino acids. Trimming took off 5 bases at V and 4 bases at J, with 4 bases between the two ends. The sample was PBMCs. The chain has TRBV28 and TRBJ2-3; D gene uncertain. The TCR originated in a woman in her forties or fifties with colorectal cancer. The CDR3 loop reads CASSVPDTQYF. The CDR3 nucleotides are TGTGCCAGCAGTGTCCCAGATACGCAGTATTTT.